These 9 T cell receptor beta chains share one sample of origin, sequenced in a study of T-cell memory formation after mild COVID-19 (dated by TCRdb to the early 2020s). Libraries were prepared through 5' RACE. Reads for this sample came from an Illumina NovaSeq 6000. TCRdb trimmed public reads at Q25 via fastp, called clones via MiXCR and kept in-frame beta chains. Entries are consolidated by CDR3 protein sequence, retaining the most common genes and DNA. The sample table shows more than 400,000 distinct CDR3 sequences, and 18% are seen once. Roughly 12% of the sample is in the top ten clones. Sequencing was carried out using PBMCs or a T cell subset sorted from them (not recorded which). The origin of the receptors is an adult woman who had mild COVID-19 (a few samples of this study predate the infection). The sample titles of this study are shuffled in the database, so cell type and time point are left out; the donor was told from shared clones.

The chain joins TRBV6-2 or TRBV6-3 to TRBJ1-2, with 8 bases matching TRBD1. The CDR3 spans 15 residues. Trimming at V came to 4 bases and at J to 3 bases, leaving 7 bases not matched to a gene. Germline V gene sequence: CDR1 MNHEY, CDR2 SVGEGT. CDR3 DNA: TGTGCCAGCAGTTTAAGGACAGGGCGAGACTATGGCTACACCTTC. It is translated as CASSLRTGRDYGYTF.

The chain joins TRBV5-1 to TRBJ2-2; TRBD1 is a possible D gene (5 bases). This CDR3 contains 15 residues. Trimming took 4 bases from V and 3 from J, leaving 13 bases between them. Per germline, CDR1 SGHRS and CDR2 YFSETQ. The CDR3 bases are TGCGCCAGCAGCACCGCTCAGGGCGACACCGGGGAGCTGTTTTTT. Its protein is CASSTAQGDTGELFF.

The V call is TRBV5-1, the J call TRBJ2-2, with 8 nucleotides matching TRBD1. The CDR3 covers 16 residues. Germline V gives CDR1 SGHRS, CDR2 YFSETQ. After removal of 5 bases from V and 5 bases from J, the junction contained 11 bases not matched to a gene. Here the CDR3 reads CASSSSRQGKTGELFF. CDR3 DNA: TGCGCCAGCAGTTCCTCAAGACAGGGGAAAACCGGGGAGCTGTTTTTT.

This clonotype was seen a handful of times. The V and J genes are TRBV7-2 and TRBJ1-4; D is perhaps TRBD1 (6 bases). Germline CDR1 reads SGHTA; CDR2 reads FQGNSA. The CDR3 spans 14 residues. The germline V and J ends were trimmed by 5 bases and 3 bases, with 10 bases remaining between them. The CDR3 sequence is CASSRGGPNEKLFF. In DNA, the CDR3 is TGTGCCAGCAGCCGAGGGGGGCCTAATGAAAAACTGTTTTTT.

V is TRBV25-1 and J is TRBJ1-4; D uncertain. V was pared by 6 bases and J by 10 bases, with 9 bases between. CDR3 length: 11 amino acids. In germline, CDR1 is MGHDK, CDR2 SYGVNS. The CDR3 protein is CASRGKSKLFF. The CDR3 nucleotides read TGTGCCAGCAGAGGGAAATCAAAACTGTTTTTT.

V usage is TRBV27 and J usage is TRBJ2-1; 7 nucleotides align to TRBD2. The germline gives CDR1 MNHEY, CDR2 SMNVEV (reference sequence). The ends lost 2 bases at V and 4 bases at J; junction bases unmatched: 5. The length of the CDR3 is 15 residues. The CDR3 nucleotides are TGTGCCAGCAGTTTAGGGAAGCGGGGATACAATGAGCAGTTCTTC. Protein sequence: CASSLGKRGYNEQFF.

This clonotype was recorded a few times. The chain carries TRBV6-5 and TRBJ1-1; 9 bases are shared with TRBD1. From germline, CDR1 is MNHEY and CDR2 SVGAGI. The CDR3 runs to 12 residues. The junction had 6 bases not matched to a gene; V was cut back by 6 bases and J by 10 bases. CDR3 sequence (DNA): TGTGCCAGCAGCCGGGACAGGGTGGTAGCTTTCTTT. It yields the protein CASSRDRVVAFF.

The V and J genes are TRBV12-3 or TRBV12-4 and TRBJ1-5, with 9 bases fitting TRBD1. J was trimmed by 8 bases and V by 5 bases; bases with no gene match: 4. The CDR3 covers 13 residues. Here the CDR3 DNA reads TGTGCCAGCAGTAACAGGGGGCCGGAGCCCCAGCATTTT. It codes for CASSNRGPEPQHF.

This sequence joins TRBV12-3 or TRBV12-4 and TRBJ2-3, with D unresolved. The CDR3 sequence is 18 residues long. V gave up 4 bases and J gave up 5 bases, with 25 bases separating them. CDR3 DNA: TGTGCCAGCAGTTCGCCCCTATCCAGCGCAGGTTGGGTAGATACGCAGTATTTT. Its translation is CASSSPLSSAGWVDTQYF.